This T cell receptor beta chain emerged from a study of identical twins. The CDR3 is 18 residues long. CDR1 and CDR2 from the germline V gene are SGHDT and YYEEEE. V trimming: 3 bases; J trimming: 0 bases; junction bases outside the gene matches: 8. TCRdb ran MiXCR on the 5' RACE reads and lists one entry per CDR3 protein. The sample comprises a few hundred thousand distinct CDR3 sequences, approximately 14% of which are singletons, and 0.98% rests with the top ten. The same sample was also used in a study of yellow fever vaccine responses in identical twins.

This TCR came from a woman aged 18-29 years in good health. This chain uses TRBV5-6 with TRBJ2-6; 8 positions match TRBD2. Sequencing input: CD4+ T cells sorted from blood. The DNA for the CDR3 is TGTGCCAGCAGCTCGCCACTAGCGGCGAGCTCTGGGGCCAACGTCCTGACTTTC. Translation gives CASSSPLAASSGANVLTF. The full variable domain, in which reference TRBV5-6 and TRBJ2-6 provide the parts outside the CDR3, is DAGVTQSPTHLIKTRGQQVTLRCSPKSGHDTVSWYQQALGQGPQFIFQYYEEEERQRGNFPDRFSGHQFPNYSSELNVNALLLGDSALYLCASSSPLAASSGANVLTFGAGSRLTVL.